These T cell receptor beta chains were read from a single sample in a study of T-cell memory formation after mild COVID-19. TCRdb reanalysed the 5' RACE reads using MiXCR and keeps one entry per CDR3 protein. The sample has around 210,000 distinct CDR3 sequences; approximately 10% are singletons. Sequencing was carried out using PBMCs or a T cell subset sorted from them (not recorded which). The receptor source for this set is a man younger than 35 who had mild COVID-19 (a few samples of this study predate the infection). Cell type and time point are not known. CDR3s include the opening cysteine and the closing phenylalanine or tryptophan. A D gene is named only where the DNA matches it firmly. Expanded clones get a size class; other rows say once, few or many, or leave the size out.

clone_size j_call d_call v_call cdr3_length cdr3_nt cdr3_aa
few TRBJ1-4 . TRBV7-2 17 TGTGCCAGCAGCTTCACAGGTTTCCCAAAAGGGAGCGGAAAACTGTTTTTT CASSFTGFPKGSGKLFF
few TRBJ2-3 . TRBV27 17 TGTGCCAGCAGTTTATCGATGGGGATTGCTGGCGCAGATACGCAGTATTTT CASSLSMGIAGADTQYF
. TRBJ2-3 . TRBV7-2 14 TGTGCCAGCAGCTTCACGCCCATCACAGATACGCAGTATTTT CASSFTPITDTQYF
few TRBJ1-2 . TRBV30 11 TGTGCCTGGACCCAAAACTATGGCTACACCTTC CAWTQNYGYTF
few TRBJ2-1 TRBD2 TRBV5-1 15 TGCGCCAGCAGCTTCGGACTAGCCCCTCTCAATGAGCAGTTCTTC CASSFGLAPLNEQFF
few TRBJ2-1 . TRBV29-1 11 TGCAGCGTGGGAGCCTACAATGAGCAGTTCTTC CSVGAYNEQFF
. TRBJ2-1 . TRBV18 18 TGTGCCAGCTCACCTTTCCCTCCTAGCCTCGGGGTATACAATGAGCAGTTCTTC CASSPFPPSLGVYNEQFF
many TRBJ2-5 . TRBV5-5 14 TGTGCCAGCAGCTTAGCGGTTCTTCAAGAGACCCAGTACTTC CASSLAVLQETQYF
many TRBJ2-5 . TRBV24-1 16 TGTGCCACCAGTGAGGACCCCGACAGGGAGGAAGAGACCCAGTACTTC CATSEDPDREEETQYF
few TRBJ2-7 TRBD2 TRBV9 15 TGTGCCAGCAGCCAACTAGCGGGGGGGCCGGGCGAGCAGTACTTC CASSQLAGGPGEQYF